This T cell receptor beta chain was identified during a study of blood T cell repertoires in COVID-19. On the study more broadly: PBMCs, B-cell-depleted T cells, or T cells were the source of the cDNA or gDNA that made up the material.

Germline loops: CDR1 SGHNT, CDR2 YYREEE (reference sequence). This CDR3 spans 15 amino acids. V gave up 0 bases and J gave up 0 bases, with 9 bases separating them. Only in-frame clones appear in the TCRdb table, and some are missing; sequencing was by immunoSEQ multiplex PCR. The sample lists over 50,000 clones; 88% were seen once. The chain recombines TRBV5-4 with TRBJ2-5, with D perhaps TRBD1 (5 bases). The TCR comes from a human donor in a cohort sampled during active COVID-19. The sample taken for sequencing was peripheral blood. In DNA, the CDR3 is TGTGCCAGCAGCTTGGGACAGCAGTACCAAGAGACCCAGTACTTC. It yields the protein CASSLGQQYQETQYF.